The 3 T cell receptor beta chains below all came from one sample that was sequenced in a study of blood T cell repertoires in COVID-19. Profiling relied on immunoSEQ multiplex PCR, and the TCRdb table lists in-frame clones only, not all of them. Among about 200,000 clones, almost 90% were seen once, and the ten largest hold 1.5% to 2%. Material: peripheral blood. These receptors all stem from a man younger than 35 with active or convalescent COVID-19.

The chain is built from TRBV19 and TRBJ2-3; the D gene is possibly TRBD2 (6 bases). This CDR3 contains 15 residues. CDR1 and CDR2 from the germline V gene are LNHDA and SQIVND (reference sequence). V lost 5 bases to trimming and J lost 1 base, with 13 bases between them. CDR3 nucleotide sequence: TGTGCCAGTAGTTCCCCGACGGGGGGCACAGATACGCAGTATTTT. Amino acids: CASSSPTGGTDTQYF.

The CDR3 sequence: CASSIAGLSQETQYF. In nucleotides, the CDR3 is TGTGCCAGCAGCATAGCGGGCCTCTCTCAAGAGACCCAGTACTTC. V and J are TRBV5-4 and TRBJ2-5; 7 nucleotides align to TRBD2. This CDR3 has 15 amino acids. V was pared by 4 bases and J by 2 bases, with 8 bases of the junction left unmatched. Germline assignment: CDR1 SGHNT and CDR2 YYREEE (reference sequence). Filled out from reference TRBV5-4 and TRBJ2-5, the complete variable domain reads ETGVTQSPTHLIKTRGQQVTLRCSSQSGHNTVSWYQQALGQGPQFIFQYYREEENGRGNFPPRFSGLQFPNYSSELNVNALELDDSALYLCASSIAGLSQETQYFGPGTRLLVL.

The rearrangement links TRBV5-1 to TRBJ2-1, with 10 bases lining up with TRBD2. Germline trimming cut 2 bases from V and 7 bases from J; bases unmatched to any gene: 6. This CDR3 is 15 amino acids long. Germline V gene sequence: CDR1 SGHRS, CDR2 YFSETQ. The CDR3 DNA follows: TGCGCCAGCAGCTTAAGCGGGGGGGCGGGTAATGAGCAGTTCTTC. It translates to CASSLSGGAGNEQFF.